This section outlines one TCR beta chain sequence together with its context. Germline lookup yields CDR1 MNHNY and CDR2 SVGAGI (reference sequence). There are 12 residues in the CDR3. V lost 5 bases and J lost 8; bases outside the gene matches: 5. This sample is drawn from a study of blood T cell repertoires in COVID-19. Study-level background: Acute-phase and convalescent COVID-19 samples originated in the United States, Italy and Spain.

In the original analysis: The assay estimated nucleated cells by amplifying reference gene primers. Libraries were prepared by immunoSEQ multiplex PCR; TCRdb keeps only in-frame clonotypes and omits some of them. Clonal size and the V and J genes are those of that table, whereas D and trimming came from the DNA. This repertoire shows some 45,000 clones, 88% found once; its top ten account for over 11%. Sequencing was carried out using peripheral blood. The J gene is TRBJ1-2, the V gene TRBV6-6, with 7 bases that match TRBD1. The receptor was derived from a human donor in a cohort sampled during active COVID-19. CDR3 sequence reads: CASSGQVRGYTF. Written as DNA, the CDR3 is TGTGCCAGCAGTGGACAGGTTCGAGGCTACACCTTC.